The TCR beta chain described here comes from a study of cytomegalovirus exposure and HLA in healthy donors. Study-level results: HLA alleles were associated with around 17,000 TCR beta sequences in a later analysis at 0.05 false discovery rate.

PCR involved 60 Vbeta and 13 Jbeta primers. Here immunoSEQ multiplex PCR was the method, and the copy in TCRdb shows in-frame clones only, minus some. Of around 240,000 clones in the sample, about 81% are singletons; the top ten hold roughly 5%. In regard to this clone: Its antigen is not known.

Sequencing was performed on PBMCs. This TCR was sampled from a woman aged 40 to 55 in good health and CMV-seropositive.

CDR3 DNA: TGTGCCAGCAGCTCACAGGGACCCGCAGGGAATTCACCCCTCCACTTT. It yields the protein CASSSQGPAGNSPLHF. The chain combines TRBV5-6 with TRBJ1-6; TRBD1 might be the D (6 bases). Trimming stripped 3 bases from V and 7 bases from J, with 17 bases between. The CDR3 spans 16 residues. Per germline, CDR1 SGHDT and CDR2 YYEEEE.